This section outlines one T cell receptor (beta chain) sequence together with its context. Its antigen is undetermined. These data come from a study of shared clonotypes between healthy human individuals. Study results and caveats: Few donors restricted represented genetic and exposure-history diversity. Non-shared clonotypes had lower generation probabilities than those shared by all four donors.

Method: immunoSEQ multiplex PCR; TCRdb's copy keeps in-frame clones and lacks some. The profile covers over a million clones, with roughly 80% appearing a single time and about 1.4% taken by the ten largest. The sequence was collected from a man in his late teens or twenties in good health. The sequencing sample was made of memory CD4+ T cells sorted from blood. Subset given: CD45RA-negative fraction.

CDR3 nucleotide sequence: TGCAGCGTGGATCGGACAGGTTCTCCCTATGGCTACACCTTC. It is translated as CSVDRTGSPYGYTF. The chain is built from TRBV29-1 and TRBJ1-2; TRBD1 matches 7 bases. Germline trimming cut 6 bases from V and 4 bases from J; bases unmatched to any gene: 11. The germline V gene encodes CDR1 SQVTM and CDR2 ANQGSEA. The CDR3 has 14 amino acids.